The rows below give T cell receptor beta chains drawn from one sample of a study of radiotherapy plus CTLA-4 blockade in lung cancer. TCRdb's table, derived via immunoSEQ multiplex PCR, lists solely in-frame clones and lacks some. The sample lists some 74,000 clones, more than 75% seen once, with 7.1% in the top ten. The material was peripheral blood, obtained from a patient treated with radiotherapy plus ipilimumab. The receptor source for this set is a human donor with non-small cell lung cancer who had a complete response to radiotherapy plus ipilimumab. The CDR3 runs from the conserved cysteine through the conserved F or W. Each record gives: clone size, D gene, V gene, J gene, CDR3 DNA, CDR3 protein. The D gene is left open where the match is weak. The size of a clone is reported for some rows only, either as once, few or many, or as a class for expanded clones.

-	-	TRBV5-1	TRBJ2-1	TGCGCCAGCAGCCCCCCGAACAATGAGCAGTTCTTC	CASSPPNNEQFF
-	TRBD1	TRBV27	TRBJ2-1	TGTGCCAGCAGCCCCAGGGGGCTTAATGAGCAGTTCTTC	CASSPRGLNEQFF
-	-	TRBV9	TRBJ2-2	TGTGCCAGCCGCCGGGAAGTGAACACCGGGGAGCTGTTTTTT	CASRREVNTGELFF
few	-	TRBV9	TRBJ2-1	TGTGCCAGCAGCGTAAGGGATTACAATGAGCAGTTCTTC	CASSVRDYNEQFF
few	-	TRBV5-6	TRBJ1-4	TGTGCCAGCAGCTTGGTGGGAGCAACTAATGAAAAACTGTTTTTT	CASSLVGATNEKLFF
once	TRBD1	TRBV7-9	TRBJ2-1	TGTGCCAGCAGCTCTACCGCGGGACAGGGGACGTACAATGAGCAGTTCTTC	CASSSTAGQGTYNEQFF
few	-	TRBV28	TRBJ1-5	TGTGCCAGCAGTGGGGGTAATCAGCCCCAGCATTTT	CASSGGNQPQHF
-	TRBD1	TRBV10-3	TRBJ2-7	TGTGCCATCAGGGCCCAACAGGGGGCCTACGAGCAGTACTTC	CAIRAQQGAYEQYF
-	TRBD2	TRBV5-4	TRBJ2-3	TGTGCCAGCAGCCTTGCTAGCGGGAGGGTTCTAGATACGCAGTATTTT	CASSLASGRVLDTQYF
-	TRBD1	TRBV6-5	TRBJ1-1	TGTGCCAGCAGGCCAGGGGGCGACCGCATCGCTTTCTTT	CASRPGGDRIAFF
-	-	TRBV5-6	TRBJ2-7	TGTGCCAGCAGCCTACACCGGGACATCGGGCACTTC	CASSLHRDIGHF
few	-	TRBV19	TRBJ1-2	TGTGCCAGTAGTACGCTACCATTCGGCTACACCTTC	CASSTLPFGYTF
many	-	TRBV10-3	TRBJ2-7	TGTGCCGTATCCGGAGGGGTGGTGTCGGGACAGAGCTCCTACGAGCAGTACTTC	CAVSGGVVSGQSSYEQYF
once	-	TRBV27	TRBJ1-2	TGTGCCAGCAGTTCTAACAGGGACAACTATGGCTACACCTTC	CASSSNRDNYGYTF
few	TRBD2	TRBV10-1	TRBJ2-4	TGCGCCAGCAGTGATAGCGGGAGCAAAAACATTCAGTACTTC	CASSDSGSKNIQYF
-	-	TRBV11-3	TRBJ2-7	TGTGCCAGCAGATCGGCACAGGAGTCCTACGAGCAGTACTTC	CASRSAQESYEQYF
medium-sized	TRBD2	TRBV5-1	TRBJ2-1	TGCGCCAGCACCAAGGGACTAGCAGGATTTGAGCAGTTCTTC	CASTKGLAGFEQFF
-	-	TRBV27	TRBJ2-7	TGTGCCAGCAGTTCCAAGGGACTTGGCGACGAGCAGTACTTC	CASSSKGLGDEQYF
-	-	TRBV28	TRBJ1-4	TGTGCCAGCAGTTTGGGCCCGGGGGTGGAAAAACTGTTTTTT	CASSLGPGVEKLFF
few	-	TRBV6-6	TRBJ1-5	TGTGCCAGCAGTCCGCAAGTTCAGCCCCAGCATTTT	CASSPQVQPQHF
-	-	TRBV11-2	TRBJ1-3	TGTGCCAGCAGCTTAGTCGACCCCGTTGGGCGTCGTAGAGGAAACACCATATATTTT	CASSLVDPVGRRRGNTIYF
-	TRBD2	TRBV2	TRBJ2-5	TGTGCCAGCATCGGCGGGGGGGCGAAGACCCAGTACTTC	CASIGGGAKTQYF
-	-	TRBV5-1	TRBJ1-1	TGCGCCAGCAGCTCGGGACGGAATATGAACACTGAAGCTTTCTTT	CASSSGRNMNTEAFF
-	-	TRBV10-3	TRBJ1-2	TGTGCCATCAGTGAGTCAGATGGCTCTAACTATGGCTACACCTTC	CAISESDGSNYGYTF
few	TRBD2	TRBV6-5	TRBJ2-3	TGTGCCAGCAGTTACTCGAGCGGGAGGGGCACAGATACGCAGTATTTT	CASSYSSGRGTDTQYF
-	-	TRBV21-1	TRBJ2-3	TGTGCCAGCAGCAAAAAAAGAGGGACTAGCGGGAGGGCCCCAGATACGCAGTATTTT	CASSKKRGTSGRAPDTQYF
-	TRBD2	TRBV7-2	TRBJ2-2	TGTGCCAGCAGCTTAAGGTCAGCCGGAAGCGGGACCGGGGAGCTGTCTTTT	CASSLRSAGSGTGELSF
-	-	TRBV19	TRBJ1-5	TGTGCCAGTAGTATCCTTCGGGTCTATAGCAATCAGCCCCAGCATTTT	CASSILRVYSNQPQHF
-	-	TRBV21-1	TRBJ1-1	TGTGCCAGCAGCAAACGGGGTGGGTGCCGGCTAAACACTGAAGCTTTCTTT	CASSKRGGCRLNTEAFF
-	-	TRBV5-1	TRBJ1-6	TGCGCCAGCAGCTTGGTTGGCAGGGTAGGGAATTCACCCCTCCACTTT	CASSLVGRVGNSPLHF
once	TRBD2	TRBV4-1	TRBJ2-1	TGCGCCAGCAGCCCTCGGGAGGGGGACAATGAGCAGTTCTTC	CASSPREGDNEQFF
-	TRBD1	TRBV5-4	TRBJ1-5	TGTGCCAGCAGCTTGGGTGGGGGACAGAATCAGCCCCAGCATTTT	CASSLGGGQNQPQHF
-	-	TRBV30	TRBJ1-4	TGTGCCTGGCAAGGGACTAATGAAAAACTGTTTTTT	CAWQGTNEKLFF
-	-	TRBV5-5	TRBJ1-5	TGTGCCAGCAGCTTGTACAATCAGCCCCAGCATTTT	CASSLYNQPQHF
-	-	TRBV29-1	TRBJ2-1	TGCAGCGTTATAGCGGCGTCCTACAATGAGCAGTTCTTC	CSVIAASYNEQFF
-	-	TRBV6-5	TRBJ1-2	TGTGCCAGCAGTTACTCAAGACGGATAACTAACTATGGCTACACCTTC	CASSYSRRITNYGYTF
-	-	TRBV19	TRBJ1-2	TGTGCCAGTAGGCGAAACAGGTCGGGGGATCGCTATGGCTACACCTTC	CASRRNRSGDRYGYTF
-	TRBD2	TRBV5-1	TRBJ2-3	TGCGCCAGCAGCTTACCAGCGGGGGGAACCACAGATACGCAGTATTTT	CASSLPAGGTTDTQYF
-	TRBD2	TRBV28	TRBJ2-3	TGTGCCAGCAGCCCATTCCCGGGTCTAGCGGTTTTAACAGATACGCAGTATTTT	CASSPFPGLAVLTDTQYF
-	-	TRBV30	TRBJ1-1	TGTGCCTGGATCTGGAATGAAGCTTTCTTT	CAWIWNEAFF
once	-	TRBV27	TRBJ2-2	TGTGCCAGCAGTTTATTTGGCAGGACGAACACCGGGGAGCTGTTTTTT	CASSLFGRTNTGELFF
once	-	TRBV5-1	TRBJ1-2	TGCGCCAGCAGCCGCCAGGAAGGCGGTGTCTATGGCTACACCTTC	CASSRQEGGVYGYTF
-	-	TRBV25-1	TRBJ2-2	TGTGCCAGCAGTGAATATCGCACCGGGGAGCTGTTTTTT	CASSEYRTGELFF
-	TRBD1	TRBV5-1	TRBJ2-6	TGCGCCAGCAGCTTCCGGACAGGGGGACGCTCTGGGGCCAACGTCCTGACTTTC	CASSFRTGGRSGANVLTF
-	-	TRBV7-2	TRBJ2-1	TGTGCCAGCAGCGGTCGACCCCCCAATGAGCAGTTCTTC	CASSGRPPNEQFF
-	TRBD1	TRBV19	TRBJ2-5	TGTGCCAGTAGTATCGGACAGGGGGAAGAGACCCAGTACTTC	CASSIGQGEETQYF
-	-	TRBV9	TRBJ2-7	TGTGCCAGCAGCCCTCGGGTAGCGCAGGCCTACGAGCAGTACTTC	CASSPRVAQAYEQYF
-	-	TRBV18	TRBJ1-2	TGTGCCAGCTCACCAGAAGAGGGTTGGGGCTATGGCTACACCTTC	CASSPEEGWGYGYTF
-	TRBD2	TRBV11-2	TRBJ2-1	TGTGCCAGCAGCTTAGGGACTAGCGGGAGAATCCACAATGAGCAGTTCTTC	CASSLGTSGRIHNEQFF
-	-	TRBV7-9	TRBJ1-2	TGTGCCAGCAGCTCTTCCTTGGACAGAGACTACACCTTC	CASSSSLDRDYTF
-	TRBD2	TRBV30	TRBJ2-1	TGTGCCTGGAGTTTCGGACTAGCGGGCAATGAGCAGTTCTTC	CAWSFGLAGNEQFF
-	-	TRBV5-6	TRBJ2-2	TGTGCCAGCGGACCTTCGGGGTCCAGTGGCACCGGGGAGCTGTTTTTT	CASGPSGSSGTGELFF
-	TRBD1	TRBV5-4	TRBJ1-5	TGTGCCAGCAGCTTAGACAGGGACAGGCCCCAGCATTTT	CASSLDRDRPQHF
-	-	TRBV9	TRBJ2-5	TGTGCCAGCAGCAATCGGGCTTCCCAAGAGACCCAGTACTTC	CASSNRASQETQYF
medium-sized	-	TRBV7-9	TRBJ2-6	TGTGCCAGCAGCTGGGGGTCTGGGGCCAACGTCCTGACTTTC	CASSWGSGANVLTF
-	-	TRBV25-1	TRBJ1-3	TGTGCCAGCCTCGGGGGGATTGGACACACCATATATTTT	CASLGGIGHTIYF
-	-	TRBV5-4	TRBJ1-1	TGTGCCAGCAGCCCCGAACCGCGCCGGGAAACTGAAGCTTTCTTT	CASSPEPRRETEAFF
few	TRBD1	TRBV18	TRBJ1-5	TGTGCCAGCTCAGAGGGACAGGGGGATCAGCCCCAGCATTTT	CASSEGQGDQPQHF
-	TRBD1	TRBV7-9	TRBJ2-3	TGTGCCAGCAGCCGACAGGGGGGCGACACAGATACGCAGTATTTT	CASSRQGGDTDTQYF
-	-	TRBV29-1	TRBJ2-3	TGCAGCGTTGTACAGACACATAGCACAGATACGCAGTATTTT	CSVVQTHSTDTQYF